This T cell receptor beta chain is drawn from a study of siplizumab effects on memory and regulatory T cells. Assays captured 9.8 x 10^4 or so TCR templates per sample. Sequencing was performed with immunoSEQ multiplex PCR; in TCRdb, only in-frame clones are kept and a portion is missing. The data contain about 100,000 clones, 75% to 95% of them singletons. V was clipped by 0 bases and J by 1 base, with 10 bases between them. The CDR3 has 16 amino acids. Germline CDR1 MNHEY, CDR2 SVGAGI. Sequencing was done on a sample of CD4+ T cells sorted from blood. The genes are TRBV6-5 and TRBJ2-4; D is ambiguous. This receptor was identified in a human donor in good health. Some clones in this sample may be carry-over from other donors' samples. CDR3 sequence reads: CASSYSPVGAKNIQYF. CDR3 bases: TGTGCCAGCAGTTACTCCCCGGTGGGGGCCAAAAACATTCAGTACTTC.